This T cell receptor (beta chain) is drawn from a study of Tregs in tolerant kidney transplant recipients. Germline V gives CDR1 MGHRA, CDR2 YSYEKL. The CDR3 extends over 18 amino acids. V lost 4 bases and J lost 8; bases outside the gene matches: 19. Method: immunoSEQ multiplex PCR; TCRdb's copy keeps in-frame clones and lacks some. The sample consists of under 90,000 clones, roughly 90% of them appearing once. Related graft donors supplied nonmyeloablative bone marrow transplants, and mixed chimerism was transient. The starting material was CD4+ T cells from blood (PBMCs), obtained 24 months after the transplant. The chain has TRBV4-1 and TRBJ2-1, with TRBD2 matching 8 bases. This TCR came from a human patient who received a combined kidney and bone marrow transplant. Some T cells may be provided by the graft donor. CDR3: CASSPSGPRGGRVHEQFF. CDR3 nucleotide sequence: TGCGCCAGCAGCCCGAGTGGTCCACGGGGGGGCCGGGTACATGAGCAGTTCTTC.